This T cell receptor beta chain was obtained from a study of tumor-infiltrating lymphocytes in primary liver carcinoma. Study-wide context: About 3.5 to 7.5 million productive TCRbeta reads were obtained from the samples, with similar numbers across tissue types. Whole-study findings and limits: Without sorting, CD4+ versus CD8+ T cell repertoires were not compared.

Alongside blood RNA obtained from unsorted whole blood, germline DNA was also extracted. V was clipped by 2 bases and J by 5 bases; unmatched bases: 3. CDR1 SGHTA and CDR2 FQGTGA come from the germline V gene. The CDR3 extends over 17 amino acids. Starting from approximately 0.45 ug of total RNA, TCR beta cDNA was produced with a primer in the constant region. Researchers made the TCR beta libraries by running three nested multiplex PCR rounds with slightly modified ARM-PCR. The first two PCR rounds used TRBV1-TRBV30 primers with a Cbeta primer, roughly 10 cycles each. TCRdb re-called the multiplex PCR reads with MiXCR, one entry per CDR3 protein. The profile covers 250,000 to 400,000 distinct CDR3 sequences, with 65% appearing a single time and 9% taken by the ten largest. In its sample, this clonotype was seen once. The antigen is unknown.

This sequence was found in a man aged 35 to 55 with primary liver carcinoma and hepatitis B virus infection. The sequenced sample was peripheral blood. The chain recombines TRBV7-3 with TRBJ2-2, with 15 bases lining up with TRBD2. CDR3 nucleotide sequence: TGTGCCAGCAGCTTAGGACTAGCGGGAGGGACAACCGGGGAGCTGTTTTTT. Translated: CASSLGLAGGTTGELFF.